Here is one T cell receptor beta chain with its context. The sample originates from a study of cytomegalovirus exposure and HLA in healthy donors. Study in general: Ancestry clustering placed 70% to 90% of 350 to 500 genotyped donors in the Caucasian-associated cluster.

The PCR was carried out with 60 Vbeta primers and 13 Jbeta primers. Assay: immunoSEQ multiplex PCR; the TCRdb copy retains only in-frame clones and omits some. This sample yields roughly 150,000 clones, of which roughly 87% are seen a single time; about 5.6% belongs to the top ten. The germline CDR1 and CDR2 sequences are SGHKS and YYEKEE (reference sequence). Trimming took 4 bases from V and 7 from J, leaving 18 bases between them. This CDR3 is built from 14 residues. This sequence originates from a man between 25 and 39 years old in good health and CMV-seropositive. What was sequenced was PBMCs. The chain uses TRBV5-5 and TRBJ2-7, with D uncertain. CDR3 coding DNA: TGTGCCAGCAGCCCGGAACAGAACAACCGGGAGCAGTACTTC. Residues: CASSPEQNNREQYF.